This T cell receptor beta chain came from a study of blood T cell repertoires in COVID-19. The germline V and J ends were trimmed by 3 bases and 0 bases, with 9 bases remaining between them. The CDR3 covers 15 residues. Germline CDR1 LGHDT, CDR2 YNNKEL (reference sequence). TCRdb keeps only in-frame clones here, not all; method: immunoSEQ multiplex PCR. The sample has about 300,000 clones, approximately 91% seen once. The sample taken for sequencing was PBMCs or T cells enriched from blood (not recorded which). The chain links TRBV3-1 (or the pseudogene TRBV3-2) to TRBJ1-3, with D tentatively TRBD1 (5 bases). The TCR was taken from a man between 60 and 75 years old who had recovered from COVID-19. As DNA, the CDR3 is TGTGCCAGCAGCCAGCAGACAGTCTCTGGAAACACCATATATTTT. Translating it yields CASSQQTVSGNTIYF.